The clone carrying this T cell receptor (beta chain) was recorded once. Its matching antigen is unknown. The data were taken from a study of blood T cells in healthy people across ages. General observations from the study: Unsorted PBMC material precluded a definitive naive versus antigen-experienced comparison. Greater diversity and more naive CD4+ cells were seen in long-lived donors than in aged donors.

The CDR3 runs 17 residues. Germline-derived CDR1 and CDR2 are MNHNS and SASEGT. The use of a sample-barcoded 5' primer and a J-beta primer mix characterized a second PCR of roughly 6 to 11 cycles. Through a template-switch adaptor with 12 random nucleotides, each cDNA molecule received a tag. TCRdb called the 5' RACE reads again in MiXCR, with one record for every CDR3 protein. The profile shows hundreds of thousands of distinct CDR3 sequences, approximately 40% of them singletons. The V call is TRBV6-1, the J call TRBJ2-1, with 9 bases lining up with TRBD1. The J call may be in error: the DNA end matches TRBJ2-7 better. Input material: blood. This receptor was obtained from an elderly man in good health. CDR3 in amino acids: CASSGQGTAKSYNEQYF. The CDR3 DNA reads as TGTGCCAGCAGCGGACAGGGGACCGCCAAATCCTACAATGAGCAGTACTTC.